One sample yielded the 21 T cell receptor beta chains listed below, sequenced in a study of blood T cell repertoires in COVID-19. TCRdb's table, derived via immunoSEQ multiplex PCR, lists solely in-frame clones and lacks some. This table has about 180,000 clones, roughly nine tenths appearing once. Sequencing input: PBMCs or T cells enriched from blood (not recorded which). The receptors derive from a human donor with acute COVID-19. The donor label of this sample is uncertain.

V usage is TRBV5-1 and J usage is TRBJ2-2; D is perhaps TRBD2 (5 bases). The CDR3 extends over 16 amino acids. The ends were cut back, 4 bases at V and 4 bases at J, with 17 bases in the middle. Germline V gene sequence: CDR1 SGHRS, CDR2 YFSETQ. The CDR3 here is CASSPGIGSRTGELFF. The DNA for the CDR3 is TGCGCCAGCAGCCCCGGGATAGGGTCCCGCACCGGGGAGCTGTTTTTT.

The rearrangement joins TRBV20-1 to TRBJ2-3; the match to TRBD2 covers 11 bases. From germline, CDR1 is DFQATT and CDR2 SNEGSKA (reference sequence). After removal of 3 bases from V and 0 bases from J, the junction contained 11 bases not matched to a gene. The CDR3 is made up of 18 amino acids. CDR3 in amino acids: CSASWLAGGIDSTDTQYF. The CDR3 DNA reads TGCAGTGCTAGTTGGCTAGCGGGGGGAATCGACAGCACAGATACGCAGTATTTT.

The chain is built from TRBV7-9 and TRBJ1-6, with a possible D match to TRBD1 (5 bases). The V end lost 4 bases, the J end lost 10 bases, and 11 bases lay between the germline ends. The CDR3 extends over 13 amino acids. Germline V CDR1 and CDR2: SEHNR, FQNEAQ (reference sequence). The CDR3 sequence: CASSSTGESPLHF. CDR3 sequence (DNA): TGTGCCAGCAGCTCCACAGGCGAGTCACCCCTCCACTTT.

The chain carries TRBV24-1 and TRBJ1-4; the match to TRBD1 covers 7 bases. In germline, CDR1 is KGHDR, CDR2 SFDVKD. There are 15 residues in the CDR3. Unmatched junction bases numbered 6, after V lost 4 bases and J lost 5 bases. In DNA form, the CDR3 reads TGTGCCACCAGTGAGCCGGGACAGAAAAATGAAAAACTGTTTTTT. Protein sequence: CATSEPGQKNEKLFF.

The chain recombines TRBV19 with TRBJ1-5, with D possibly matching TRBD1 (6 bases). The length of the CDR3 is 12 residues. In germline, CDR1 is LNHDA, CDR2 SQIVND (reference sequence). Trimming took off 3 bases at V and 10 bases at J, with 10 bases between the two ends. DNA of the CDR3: TGTGCCAGTAGTATGACAGGTCCCCCCCAGCATTTT. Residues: CASSMTGPPQHF.

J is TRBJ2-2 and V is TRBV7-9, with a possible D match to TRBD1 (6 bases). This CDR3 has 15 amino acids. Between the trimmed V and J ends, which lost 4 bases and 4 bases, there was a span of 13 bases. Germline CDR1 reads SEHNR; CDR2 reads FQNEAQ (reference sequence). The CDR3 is CASSSGQLTTGELFF. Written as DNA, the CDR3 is TGTGCCAGCAGCTCAGGACAGTTAACCACCGGGGAGCTGTTTTTT.

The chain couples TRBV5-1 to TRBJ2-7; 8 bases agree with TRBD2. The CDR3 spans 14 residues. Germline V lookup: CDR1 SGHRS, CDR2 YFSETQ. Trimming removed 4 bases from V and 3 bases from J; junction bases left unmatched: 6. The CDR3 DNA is TGCGCCAGCAGCCCCCGGGGGGGCAACTACGAGCAGTACTTC. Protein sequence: CASSPRGGNYEQYF.

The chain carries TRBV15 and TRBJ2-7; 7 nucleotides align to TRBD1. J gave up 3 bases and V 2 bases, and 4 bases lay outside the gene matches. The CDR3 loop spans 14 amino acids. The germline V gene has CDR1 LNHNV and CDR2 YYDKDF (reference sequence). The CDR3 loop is CATSRHRDSYEQYF. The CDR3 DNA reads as TGTGCCACCAGCAGACACCGGGACAGCTACGAGCAGTACTTC.

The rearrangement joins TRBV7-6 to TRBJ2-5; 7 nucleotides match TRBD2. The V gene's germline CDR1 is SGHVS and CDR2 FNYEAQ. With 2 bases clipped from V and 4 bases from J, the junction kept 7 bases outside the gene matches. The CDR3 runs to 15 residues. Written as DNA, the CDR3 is TGTGCCAGCAGCTTAAATGGCGGGGAGGGAGAGACCCAGTACTTC. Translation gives CASSLNGGEGETQYF.

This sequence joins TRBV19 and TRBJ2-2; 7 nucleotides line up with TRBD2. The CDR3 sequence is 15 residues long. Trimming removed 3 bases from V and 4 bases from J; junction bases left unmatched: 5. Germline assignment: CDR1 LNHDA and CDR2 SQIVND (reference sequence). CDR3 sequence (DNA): TGTGCCAGTAGTATTACGGGGGGAACCACCGGGGAGCTGTTTTTT. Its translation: CASSITGGTTGELFF. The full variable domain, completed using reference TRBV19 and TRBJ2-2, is DGGITQSPKYLFRKEGQNVTLSCEQNLNHDAMYWYRQDPGQGLRLIYYSQIVNDFQKGDIAEGYSVSREKKESFPLTVTSAQKNPTAFYLCASSITGGTTGELFFGEGSRLTVL.

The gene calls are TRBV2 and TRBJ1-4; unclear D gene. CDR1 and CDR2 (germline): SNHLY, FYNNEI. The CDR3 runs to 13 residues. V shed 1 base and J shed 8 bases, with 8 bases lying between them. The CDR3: CASSEGPEEKLFF. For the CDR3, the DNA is TGTGCCAGCAGTGAAGGCCCGGAGGAAAAACTGTTTTTT. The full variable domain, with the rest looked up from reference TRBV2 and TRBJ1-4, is EPEVTQTPSHQVTQMGQEVILRCVPISNHLYFYWYRQILGQKVEFLVSFYNNEISEKSEIFDDQFSVERPDGSNFTLKIRSTKLEDSAMYFCASSEGPEEKLFFGSGTQLSVL.

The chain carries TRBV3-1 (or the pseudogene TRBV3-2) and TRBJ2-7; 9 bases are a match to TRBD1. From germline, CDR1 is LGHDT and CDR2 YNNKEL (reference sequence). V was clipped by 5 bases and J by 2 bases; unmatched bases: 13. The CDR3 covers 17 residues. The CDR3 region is CASSYTGTGLFTYEQYF. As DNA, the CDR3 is TGTGCCAGCAGCTACACCGGGACAGGGCTTTTCACCTACGAGCAGTACTTC.

CDR3 sequence reads: CASRQGTSGHNEQFF. CDR3 nucleotide sequence: TGTGCCAGCAGGCAGGGGACTAGCGGACACAATGAGCAGTTCTTC. V and J are TRBV6-5 and TRBJ2-1, with 11 nucleotides matching TRBD2. V gave up 6 bases and J gave up 5 bases; unmatched junction bases: 6. Germline CDR1 MNHEY, CDR2 SVGAGI. The CDR3 has 15 amino acids.

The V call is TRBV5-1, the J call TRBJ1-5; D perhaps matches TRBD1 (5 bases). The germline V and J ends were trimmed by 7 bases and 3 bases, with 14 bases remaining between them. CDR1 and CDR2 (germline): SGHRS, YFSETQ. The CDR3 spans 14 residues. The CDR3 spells CASSPGGVNQPQHF. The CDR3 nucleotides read TGCGCCAGCTCCCCCGGAGGGGTCAATCAGCCCCAGCATTTT.

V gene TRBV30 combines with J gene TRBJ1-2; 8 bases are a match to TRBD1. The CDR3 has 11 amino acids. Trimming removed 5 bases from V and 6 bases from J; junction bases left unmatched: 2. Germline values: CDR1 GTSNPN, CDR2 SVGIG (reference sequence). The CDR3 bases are TGTGCCTGGGGACAGGGCGATGGCTACACCTTC. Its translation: CAWGQGDGYTF.

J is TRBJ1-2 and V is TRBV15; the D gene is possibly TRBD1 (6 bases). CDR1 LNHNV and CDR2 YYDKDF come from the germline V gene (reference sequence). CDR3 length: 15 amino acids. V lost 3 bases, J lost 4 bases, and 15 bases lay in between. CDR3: CATSRATGIGYGYTF. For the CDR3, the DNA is TGTGCCACCAGCAGGGCTACAGGGATCGGCTATGGCTACACCTTC.

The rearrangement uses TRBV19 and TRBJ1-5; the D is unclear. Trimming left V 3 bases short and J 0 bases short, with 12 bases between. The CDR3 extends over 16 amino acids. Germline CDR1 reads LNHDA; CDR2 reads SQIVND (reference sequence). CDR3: CASSIIIGNSNQPQHF. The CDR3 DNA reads TGTGCCAGTAGTATCATCATCGGGAATAGCAATCAGCCCCAGCATTTT.

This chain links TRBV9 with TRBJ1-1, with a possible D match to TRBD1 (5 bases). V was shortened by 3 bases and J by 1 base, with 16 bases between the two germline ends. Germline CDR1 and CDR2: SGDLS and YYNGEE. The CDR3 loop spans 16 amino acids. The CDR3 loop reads CASSGRGGGQNTEAFF. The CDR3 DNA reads TGTGCCAGCAGCGGGAGGGGTGGAGGCCAGAACACTGAAGCTTTCTTT.

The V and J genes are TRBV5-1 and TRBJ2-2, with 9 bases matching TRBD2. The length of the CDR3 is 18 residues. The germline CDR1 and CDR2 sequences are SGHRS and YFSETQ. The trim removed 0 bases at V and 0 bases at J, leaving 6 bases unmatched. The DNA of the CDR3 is TGCGCCAGCAGCTTGGCCCCAGCGGGGGGTTCGAACACCGGGGAGCTGTTTTTT. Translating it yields CASSLAPAGGSNTGELFF.

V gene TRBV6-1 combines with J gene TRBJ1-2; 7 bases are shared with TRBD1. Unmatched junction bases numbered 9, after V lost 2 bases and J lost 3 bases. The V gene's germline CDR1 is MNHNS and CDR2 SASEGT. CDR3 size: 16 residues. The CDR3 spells CASSEPTTGWDYGYTF. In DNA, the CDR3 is TGTGCCAGCAGTGAACCTACGACAGGGTGGGACTATGGCTACACCTTC.

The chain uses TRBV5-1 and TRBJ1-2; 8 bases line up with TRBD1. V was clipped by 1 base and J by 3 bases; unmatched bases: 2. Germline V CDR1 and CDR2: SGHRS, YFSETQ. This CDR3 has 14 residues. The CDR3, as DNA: TGCGCCAGCAGCTTGATGACAGGGGACTATGGCTACACCTTC. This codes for CASSLMTGDYGYTF.